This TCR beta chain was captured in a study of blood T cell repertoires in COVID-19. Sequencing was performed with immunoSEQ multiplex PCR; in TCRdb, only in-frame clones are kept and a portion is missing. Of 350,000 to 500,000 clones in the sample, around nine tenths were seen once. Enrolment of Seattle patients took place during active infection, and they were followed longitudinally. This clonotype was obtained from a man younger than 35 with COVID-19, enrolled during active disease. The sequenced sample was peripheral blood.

The DNA for the CDR3 is TGTGCCACCAAACTAGCGGGAGGACCTACCCAACTGGTAAAACGAGATACGCAGTATTTT. Its protein product is CATKLAGGPTQLVKRDTQYF. The rearrangement links TRBV2 to TRBJ2-3; TRBD2 aligns across 12 bases. The CDR3 has 20 residues. Trimming at V came to 10 bases and at J to 5 bases, leaving 25 bases not matched to a gene. CDR1 is SNHLY and CDR2 is FYNNEI in the germline V gene. Full variable domain (remainder filled in from reference TRBV2 and TRBJ2-3): EPEVTQTPSHQVTQMGQEVILRCVPISNHLYFYWYRQILGQKVEFLVSFYNNEISEKSEIFDDQFSVERPDGSNFTLKIRSTKLEDSAMYFCATKLAGGPTQLVKRDTQYFGPGTRLTVL.